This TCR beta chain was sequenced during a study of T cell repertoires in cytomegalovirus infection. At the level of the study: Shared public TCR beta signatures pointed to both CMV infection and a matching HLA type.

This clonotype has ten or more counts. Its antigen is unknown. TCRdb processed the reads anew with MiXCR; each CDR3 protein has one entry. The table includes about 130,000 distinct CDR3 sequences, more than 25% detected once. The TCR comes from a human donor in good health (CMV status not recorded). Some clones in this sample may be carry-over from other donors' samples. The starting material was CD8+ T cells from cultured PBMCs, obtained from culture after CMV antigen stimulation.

CDR3: CASSLPYRTGELFF. CDR3 coding DNA: TGTGCCAGCAGTTTGCCCTACAGGACCGGGGAGCTGTTTTTT. The V gene is TRBV12-3 or TRBV12-4, the J gene TRBJ2-2; D might be TRBD1 (5 bases). The CDR3 is 14 residues long. With 3 bases removed from V and 5 bases from J, the gap between germline ends came to 10 bases.